This T cell receptor beta chain was sequenced for a study of blood T cell repertoires in COVID-19. Study-wide context: The origin of the acute and convalescent COVID-19 samples was the United States, Italy and Spain.

Per the authors' pipeline: Reference gene primer amplification yielded estimated nucleated cell counts. Method: immunoSEQ multiplex PCR; TCRdb's copy keeps in-frame clones and lacks some. D and trimming come from the DNA, and the V and J calls and clone size come from that table. The table records 300,000 to 350,000 clones, approximately 91% of them present only once. Trimming pared 0 bases from V and 8 bases from J, leaving 15 bases between. Per germline, CDR1 SGHRS and CDR2 YFSETQ. The CDR3 extends over 15 amino acids. Input material: peripheral blood. V gene TRBV5-1 combines with J gene TRBJ1-5; no definite D call. The clonotype comes from a woman in her 70s with COVID-19, enrolled during active disease. CDR3 residues: CASSLGLSVREPQHF. DNA for the CDR3: TGCGCCAGCAGCTTGGGATTGAGTGTGCGAGAGCCCCAGCATTTT.